This TCR beta chain came from a study of cytomegalovirus exposure and HLA in healthy donors. V lost 5 bases and J lost 1, with 9 bases in between. This CDR3 contains 14 residues. Germline CDR1 SGHTA, CDR2 FQGNSA. Primers included in the PCR were 60 Vbeta and 13 Jbeta primers. Method: immunoSEQ multiplex PCR; TCRdb's copy keeps in-frame clones and lacks some. The table lists 170,000 or so clones, 75% to 90% of them singletons. The study's findings and limits: A later analysis reportedly identified an Asian-associated ancestry cluster as carrying fewer N-insertions than the approximately 670-donor mean. HLA-A and HLA-B allele assignments for most subjects were reportedly predicted accurately using TCR beta sequences.

This clone was seen more than once but under ten times. Its antigen remains unknown. The gene calls are TRBV7-2 and TRBJ2-1; no clear D gene. Sequenced material: PBMCs. This sequence originates from a boy younger than 18 in good health and CMV-seronegative. CDR3 loop: CASSRGWSYNEQFF. The CDR3 DNA reads TGTGCCAGCAGCCGAGGATGGTCCTACAATGAGCAGTTCTTC. Complete variable domain (other parts from reference TRBV7-2 and TRBJ2-1): GAGVSQSPSNKVTEKGKDVELRCDPISGHTALYWYRQSLGQGLEFLIYFQGNSAPDKSGLPSDRFSAERTGGSVSTLTIQRTQQEDSAVYLCASSRGWSYNEQFFGPGTRLTVL.